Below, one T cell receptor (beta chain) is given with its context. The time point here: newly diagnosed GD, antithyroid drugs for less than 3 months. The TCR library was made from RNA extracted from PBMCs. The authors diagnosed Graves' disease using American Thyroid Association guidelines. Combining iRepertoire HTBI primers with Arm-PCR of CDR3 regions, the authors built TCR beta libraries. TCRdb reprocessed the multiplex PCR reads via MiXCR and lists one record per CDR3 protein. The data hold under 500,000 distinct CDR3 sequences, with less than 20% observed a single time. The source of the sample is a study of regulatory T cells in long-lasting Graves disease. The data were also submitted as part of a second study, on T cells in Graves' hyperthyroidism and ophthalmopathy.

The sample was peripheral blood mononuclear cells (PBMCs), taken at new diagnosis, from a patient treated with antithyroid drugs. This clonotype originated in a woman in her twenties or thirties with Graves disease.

This CDR3 is CASSSSYEQFF. The CDR3 region has the DNA TGTGCCAGCAGCTCCAGTTACGAGCAGTTCTTC. The gene calls are TRBV9 and TRBJ2-1; D gene unclear. Trimming removed 4 bases at V and 10 bases at J, with 9 bases between. Germline CDR1 and CDR2: SGDLS and YYNGEE. The CDR3 length is 11 residues.